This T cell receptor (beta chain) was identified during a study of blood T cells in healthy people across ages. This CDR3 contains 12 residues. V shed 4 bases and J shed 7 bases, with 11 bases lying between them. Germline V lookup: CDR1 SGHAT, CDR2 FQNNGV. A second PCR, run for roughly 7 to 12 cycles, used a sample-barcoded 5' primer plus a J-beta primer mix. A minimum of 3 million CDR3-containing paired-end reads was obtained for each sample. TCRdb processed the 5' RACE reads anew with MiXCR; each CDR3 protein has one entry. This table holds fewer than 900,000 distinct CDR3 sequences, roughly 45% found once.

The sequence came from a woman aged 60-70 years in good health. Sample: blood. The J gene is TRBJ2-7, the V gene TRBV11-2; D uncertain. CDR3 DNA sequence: TGTGCCAGCAGCTCCCGGATCGCTGAGCAGTACTTC. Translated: CASSSRIAEQYF.